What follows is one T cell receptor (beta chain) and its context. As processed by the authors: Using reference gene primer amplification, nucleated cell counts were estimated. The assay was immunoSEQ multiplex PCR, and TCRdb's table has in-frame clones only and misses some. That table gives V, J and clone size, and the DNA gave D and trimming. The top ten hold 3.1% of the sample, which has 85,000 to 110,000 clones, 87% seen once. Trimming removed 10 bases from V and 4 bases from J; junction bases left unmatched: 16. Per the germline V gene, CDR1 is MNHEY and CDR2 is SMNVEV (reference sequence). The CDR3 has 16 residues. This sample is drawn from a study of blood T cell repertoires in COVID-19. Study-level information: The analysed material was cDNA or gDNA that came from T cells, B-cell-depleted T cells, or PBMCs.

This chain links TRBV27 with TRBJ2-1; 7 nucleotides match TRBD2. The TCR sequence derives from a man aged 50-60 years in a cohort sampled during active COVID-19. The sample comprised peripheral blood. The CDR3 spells CATALARPGGYNEQFF. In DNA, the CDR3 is TGTGCCACCGCCCTAGCGCGGCCGGGGGGTTACAATGAGCAGTTCTTC.